The subject of this entry is one T cell receptor (beta chain). Its antigen is not known. The data originate from a study of vaccination effects on CD4 cells after COVID-19. Unmatched junction bases numbered 6, after V lost 4 bases and J lost 3 bases. The CDR3 has 15 residues. Germline V lookup: CDR1 SGHRS, CDR2 YFSETQ. Repertoires were generated with immunoSEQ multiplex PCR, while TCRdb's copy carries only in-frame clones and drops some. Of tens of thousands of clones listed, 65% are singletons. Cells that had been cultured for approximately eleven days were the source of isolated CD4+ T cells. This chain joins TRBV5-1 and TRBJ1-3; 8 nucleotides align to TRBD1. The sequence was collected from a human donor who received a COVID-19 vaccine. The sequencing used CD4+ T cells from PBMCs cultured without peptide, collected before COVID-19 vaccination. CDR3 coding DNA: TGCGCCAGCAGCCAAACAGGGGGTCTTGGAAACACCATATATTTT. Translation: CASSQTGGLGNTIYF.